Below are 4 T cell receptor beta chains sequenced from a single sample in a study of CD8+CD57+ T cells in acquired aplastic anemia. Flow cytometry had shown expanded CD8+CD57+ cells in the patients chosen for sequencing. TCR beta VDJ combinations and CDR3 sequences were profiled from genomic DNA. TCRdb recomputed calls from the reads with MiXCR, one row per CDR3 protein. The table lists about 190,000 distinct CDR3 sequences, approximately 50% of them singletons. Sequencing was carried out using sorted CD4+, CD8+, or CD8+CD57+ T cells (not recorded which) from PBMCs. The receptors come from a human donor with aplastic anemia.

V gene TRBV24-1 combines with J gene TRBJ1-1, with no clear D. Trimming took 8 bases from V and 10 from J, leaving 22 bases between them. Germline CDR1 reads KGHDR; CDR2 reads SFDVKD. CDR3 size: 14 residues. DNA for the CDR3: TGTGCCACCAAAGTATATTTAGCCTCTTGGATAGCTTTCTTT. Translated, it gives CATKVYLASWIAFF.

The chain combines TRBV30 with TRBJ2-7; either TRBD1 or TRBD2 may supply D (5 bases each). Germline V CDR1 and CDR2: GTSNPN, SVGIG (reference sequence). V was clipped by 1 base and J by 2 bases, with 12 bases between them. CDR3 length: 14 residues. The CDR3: CAWSAGRETYEQYF. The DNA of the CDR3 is TGTGCCTGGAGTGCGGGACGGGAAACCTACGAGCAGTACTTC. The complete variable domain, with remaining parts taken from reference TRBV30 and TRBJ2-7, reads SQTIHQWPATLVQPVGSPLSLECTVEGTSNPNLYWYRQAAGRGLQLLFYSVGIGQISSEVPQNLSASRPQDRQFILSSKKLLLSDSGFYLCAWSAGRETYEQYFGPGTRLTVT.

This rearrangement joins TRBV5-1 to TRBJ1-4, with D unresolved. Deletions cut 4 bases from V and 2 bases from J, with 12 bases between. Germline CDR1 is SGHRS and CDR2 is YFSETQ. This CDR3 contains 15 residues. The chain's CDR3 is CASSMDGATNEKLFF. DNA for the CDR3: TGCGCCAGCAGCATGGATGGCGCGACTAATGAAAAACTGTTTTTT.

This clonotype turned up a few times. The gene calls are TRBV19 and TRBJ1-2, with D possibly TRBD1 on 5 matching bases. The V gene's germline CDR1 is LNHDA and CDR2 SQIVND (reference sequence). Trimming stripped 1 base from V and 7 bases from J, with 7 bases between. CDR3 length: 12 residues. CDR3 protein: CASSIVQGGYTF. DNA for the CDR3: TGTGCCAGTAGTATAGTTCAGGGTGGCTACACCTTC.